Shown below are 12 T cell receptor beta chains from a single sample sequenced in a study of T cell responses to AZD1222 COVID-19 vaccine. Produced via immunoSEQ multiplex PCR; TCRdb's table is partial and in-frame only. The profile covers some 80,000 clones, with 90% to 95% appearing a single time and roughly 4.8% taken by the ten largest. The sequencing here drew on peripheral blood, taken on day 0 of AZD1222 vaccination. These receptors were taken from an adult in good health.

The CDR3 bases are TGTGCCAGCAGACCGGGACGATCAGGAGGCTACACCTTC. Translation: CASRPGRSGGYTF. The J gene is TRBJ1-2, the V gene TRBV5-5; maybe TRBD1 (5 bases). V was clipped by 5 bases and J by 8 bases, with 16 bases between them. The CDR3 is 13 residues long. CDR1 is SGHKS and CDR2 is YYEKEE in the germline V gene (reference sequence).

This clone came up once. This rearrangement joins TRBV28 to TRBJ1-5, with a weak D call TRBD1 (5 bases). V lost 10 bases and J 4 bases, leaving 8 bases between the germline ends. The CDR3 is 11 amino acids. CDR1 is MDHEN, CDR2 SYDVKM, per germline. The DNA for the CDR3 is TGTGCCACCTCAGGGAATCAGCCCCAGCATTTT. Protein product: CATSGNQPQHF. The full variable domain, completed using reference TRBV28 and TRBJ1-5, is DVKVTQSSRYLVKRTGEKVFLECVQDMDHENMFWYRQDPGLGLRLIYFSYDVKMKEKGDIPEGYSVSREKKERFSLILESASTNQTSMYLCATSGNQPQHFGDGTRLSIL.

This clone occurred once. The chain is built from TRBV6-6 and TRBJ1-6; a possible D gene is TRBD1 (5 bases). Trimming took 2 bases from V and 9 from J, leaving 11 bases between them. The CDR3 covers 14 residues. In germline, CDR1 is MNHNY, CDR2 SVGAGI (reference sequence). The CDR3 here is CASSYTRVSSPLHF. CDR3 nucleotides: TGTGCCAGCAGTTACACCAGGGTTTCTTCACCCCTCCACTTT.

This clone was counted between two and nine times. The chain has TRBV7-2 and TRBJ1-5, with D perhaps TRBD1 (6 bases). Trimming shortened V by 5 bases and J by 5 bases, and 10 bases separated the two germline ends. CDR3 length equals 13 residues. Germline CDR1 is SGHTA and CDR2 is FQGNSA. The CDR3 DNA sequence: TGTGCCAGCAGCGAACAGGGAGATCAGCCCCAGCATTTT. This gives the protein CASSEQGDQPQHF.

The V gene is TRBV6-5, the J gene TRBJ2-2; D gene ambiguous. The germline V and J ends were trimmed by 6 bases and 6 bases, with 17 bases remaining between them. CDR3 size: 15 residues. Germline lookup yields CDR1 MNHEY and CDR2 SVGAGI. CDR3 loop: CASRALSIGPGELFF. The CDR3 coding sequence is TGTGCCAGCAGAGCTTTATCCATTGGACCCGGGGAGCTGTTTTTT.

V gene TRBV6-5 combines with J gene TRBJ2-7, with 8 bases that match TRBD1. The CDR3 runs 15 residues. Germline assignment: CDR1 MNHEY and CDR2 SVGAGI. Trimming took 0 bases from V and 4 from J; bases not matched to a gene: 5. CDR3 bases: TGTGCCAGCAGTTACTCGCCAGGGGGCATGTACGAGCAGTACTTC. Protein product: CASSYSPGGMYEQYF.

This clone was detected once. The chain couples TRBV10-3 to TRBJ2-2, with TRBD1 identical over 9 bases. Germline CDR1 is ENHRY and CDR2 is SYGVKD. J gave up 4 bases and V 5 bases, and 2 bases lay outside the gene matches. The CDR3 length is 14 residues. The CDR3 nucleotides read TGTGCCATCAGTTCGGGACAGGGCACCGGGGAGCTGTTTTTT. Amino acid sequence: CAISSGQGTGELFF.

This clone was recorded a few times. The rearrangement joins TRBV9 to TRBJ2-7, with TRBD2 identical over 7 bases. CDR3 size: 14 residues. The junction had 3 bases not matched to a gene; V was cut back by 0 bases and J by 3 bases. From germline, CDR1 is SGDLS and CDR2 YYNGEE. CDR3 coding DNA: TGTGCCAGCAGCGTAGGAGGCGGGGGCTACGAGCAGTACTTC. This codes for CASSVGGGGYEQYF.

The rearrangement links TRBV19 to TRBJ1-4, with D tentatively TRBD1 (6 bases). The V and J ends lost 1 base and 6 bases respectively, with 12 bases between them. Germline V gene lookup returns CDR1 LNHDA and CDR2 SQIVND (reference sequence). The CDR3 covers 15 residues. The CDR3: CASSIVGGPDEKLFF. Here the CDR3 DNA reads TGTGCCAGTAGTATAGTGGGGGGGCCGGATGAAAAACTGTTTTTT.

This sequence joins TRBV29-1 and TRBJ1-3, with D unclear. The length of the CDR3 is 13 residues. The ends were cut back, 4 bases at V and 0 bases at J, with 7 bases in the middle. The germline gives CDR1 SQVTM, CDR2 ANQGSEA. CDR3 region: CSVVGNSGNTIYF. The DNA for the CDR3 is TGCAGCGTTGTAGGGAACTCTGGAAACACCATATATTTT.

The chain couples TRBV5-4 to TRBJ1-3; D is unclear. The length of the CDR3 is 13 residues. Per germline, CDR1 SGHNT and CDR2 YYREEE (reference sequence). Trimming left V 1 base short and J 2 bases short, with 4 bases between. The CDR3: CASSLQTGNTIYF. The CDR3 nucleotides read TGTGCCAGCAGCTTGCAGACTGGAAACACCATATATTTT.

Here the CDR3 DNA reads TGTGCCAGCTCACCTGACCGACAGATAAATGGAAACACCATATATTTT. This sequence encodes CASSPDRQINGNTIYF. The V and J genes are TRBV18 and TRBJ1-3; D possibly corresponds to TRBD1 (5 bases). The germline V gene has CDR1 KGHSH and CDR2 LQKENI. With 3 bases removed from V and 3 bases from J, the gap between germline ends came to 15 bases. The CDR3 loop spans 16 amino acids.